This T cell receptor (beta chain) emerged from a study of blood T cell repertoires in COVID-19. The method was immunoSEQ multiplex PCR; TCRdb's version includes in-frame clones alone and lacks a portion of them. The repertoire has some 75,000 clones, around nine tenths of them found once; the top ten carry roughly 0.58%. This CDR3 comprises 14 residues. Germline lookup yields CDR1 KGHDR and CDR2 SFDVKD. V dropped 9 bases and J dropped 9; count of bases not matched to a gene: 12. This clonotype was sampled from a man between 60 and 75 years old with acute or convalescent COVID-19. The sequenced sample was peripheral blood. The chain joins TRBV24-1 to TRBJ2-1; TRBD2 agrees at 8 bases. CDR3 residues: CATRGGQGFSEQFF. The CDR3, as DNA: TGTGCCACCCGGGGGGGGCAGGGTTTTAGTGAGCAGTTCTTC.